The rows below give T cell receptor beta chains drawn from one sample of a study of blood T cell repertoires in COVID-19. Produced via immunoSEQ multiplex PCR; TCRdb's table is partial and in-frame only. The sample lists around 260,000 clones; more than 75% were seen once. Specimen: peripheral blood. All receptors derive from a woman between 40 and 50 years old who had recovered from COVID-19. Each CDR3 is given with its conserved first and last residue. The D gene is left open where the match is weak. Only some rows state a clone size, as once, few, many or a class for expanded clones.

J	size	V	D	CDR3	DNA
TRBJ2-7	once	TRBV2	NA	CASRPARGLLEYEQYF	TGTGCCAGCAGACCCGCGAGGGGACTCCTCGAGTACGAGCAGTACTTC
TRBJ1-1	NA	TRBV9	NA	CASGEDTEAFF	TGTGCCAGCGGGGAGGACACTGAAGCTTTCTTT
TRBJ1-1	NA	TRBV18	TRBD1	CASSMGQSTEAFF	TGTGCCAGCTCAATGGGACAGAGCACTGAAGCTTTCTTT
TRBJ2-2	NA	TRBV11-3	TRBD2	CASSTQGGGNTGELFF	TGTGCCAGCAGCACTCAGGGCGGGGGTAACACCGGGGAGCTGTTTTTT
TRBJ2-6	NA	TRBV6-2/TRBV6-3	TRBD1	CASSSDRAGSGANVLTF	TGTGCCAGCAGTTCGGACAGGGCGGGCTCTGGGGCCAACGTCCTGACTTTC
TRBJ2-7	NA	TRBV7-8	TRBD1	CASSSRTGSEQYF	TGTGCCAGCAGCTCCCGGACAGGAAGCGAGCAGTACTTC
TRBJ2-2	few	TRBV28	NA	CASSLYESGTGELFF	TGTGCCAGCAGTTTATACGAATCGGGCACCGGGGAGCTGTTTTTT
TRBJ2-2	NA	TRBV5-4	TRBD2	CASSPPAGGETGELFF	TGTGCCAGCAGCCCGCCAGCGGGGGGTGAGACCGGGGAGCTGTTTTTT
TRBJ2-7	NA	TRBV12-3/TRBV12-4	NA	CASSPTVTYEQYF	TGTGCCAGCAGTCCAACGGTTACCTACGAGCAGTACTTC
TRBJ2-5	NA	TRBV7-9	NA	CASSPGGGGHETQYF	TGTGCCAGCAGCCCCGGTGGGGGGGGCCATGAGACCCAGTACTTC
TRBJ1-3	NA	TRBV5-1	NA	CASSSGTPGNTIYF	TGCGCCAGCAGCTCCGGGACACCTGGAAACACCATATATTTT
TRBJ1-6	NA	TRBV7-9	NA	CASSRDTLSSYNSPLHF	TGTGCCAGCAGTCGGGACACCCTGAGCTCCTATAATTCACCCCTCCACTTT
TRBJ1-3	many	TRBV5-1	NA	CASSFGGGNTIYF	TGCGCCAGCAGCTTCGGTGGAGGGAACACCATATATTTT